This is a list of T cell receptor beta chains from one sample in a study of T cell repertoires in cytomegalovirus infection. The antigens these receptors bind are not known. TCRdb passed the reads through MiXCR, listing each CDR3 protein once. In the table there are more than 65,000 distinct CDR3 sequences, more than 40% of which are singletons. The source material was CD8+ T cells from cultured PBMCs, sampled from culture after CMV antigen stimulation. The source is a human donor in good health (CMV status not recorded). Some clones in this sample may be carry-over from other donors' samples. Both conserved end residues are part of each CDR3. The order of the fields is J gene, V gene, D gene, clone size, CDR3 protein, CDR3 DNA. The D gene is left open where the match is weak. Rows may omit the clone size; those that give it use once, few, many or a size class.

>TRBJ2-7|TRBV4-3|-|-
CASSQAAGRPTYEQYF
TGCGCCAGCAGCCAAGCCGCGGGACGTCCCACCTACGAGCAGTACTTC
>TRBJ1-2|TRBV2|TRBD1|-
CASRGQQGIMDYTF
TGTGCCAGCAGGGGACAGCAGGGCATAATGGACTACACCTTC
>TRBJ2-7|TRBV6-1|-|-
CASSVGEYEQYF
TGTGCCAGCAGTGTTGGAGAGTACGAGCAGTACTTC
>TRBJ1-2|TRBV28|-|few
CATLGTLPNYGYTF
TGTGCCACCCTGGGGACATTACCTAACTATGGCTACACCTTC
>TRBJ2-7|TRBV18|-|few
CASSHPLTDYEQYF
TGTGCCAGCTCACATCCGTTAACAGACTACGAGCAGTACTTC
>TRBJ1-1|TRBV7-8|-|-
CASSPTGDPTEAFF
TGTGCCAGCAGCCCGACGGGGGATCCCACTGAAGCTTTCTTT
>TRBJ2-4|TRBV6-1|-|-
CASRTRASWAGAKNIQYF
TGTGCCAGCAGAACTCGGGCCTCCTGGGCCGGTGCCAAAAACATTCAGTACTTC
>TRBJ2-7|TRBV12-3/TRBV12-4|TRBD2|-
CASSTMVAGASYEQYF
TGTGCCAGCAGTACCATGGTTGCGGGAGCCTCCTACGAGCAGTACTTC
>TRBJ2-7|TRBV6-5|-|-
CASSYSWASYEQYF
TGTGCCAGCAGTTACTCGTGGGCGTCTTACGAGCAGTACTTC
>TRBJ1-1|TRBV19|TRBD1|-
CASSITGRGLNTEAFF
TGTGCCAGTAGTATAACAGGCAGGGGGCTGAACACTGAAGCTTTCTTT
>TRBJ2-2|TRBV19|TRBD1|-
CASSIAQGSDGELFF
TGTGCCAGTAGTATAGCACAGGGGAGCGACGGGGAGCTGTTTTTT
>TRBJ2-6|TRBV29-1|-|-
CSVEIRQGGTNVLTF
TGCAGCGTTGAGATCCGACAGGGAGGAACCAACGTCCTGACTTTC
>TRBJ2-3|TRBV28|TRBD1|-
CASFYRGAGTDTQYF
TGTGCCAGTTTCTACAGGGGAGCTGGCACAGATACGCAGTATTTT
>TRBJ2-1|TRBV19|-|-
CASTPRGALRNEQFF
TGTGCCAGTACCCCCAGGGGGGCCTTGAGGAATGAGCAGTTCTTC
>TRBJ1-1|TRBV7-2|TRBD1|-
CASSLEKRTGRGTEAFF
TGTGCCAGCAGCTTAGAGAAAAGGACAGGGAGGGGCACTGAAGCTTTCTTT
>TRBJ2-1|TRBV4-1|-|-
CASSLGQTTYNEQFF
TGCGCCAGCAGCCTTGGACAGACAACCTACAATGAGCAGTTCTTC
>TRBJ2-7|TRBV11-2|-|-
CASTLEGGSYEQYF
TGTGCCAGCACCTTGGAGGGTGGCTCCTACGAGCAGTACTTC
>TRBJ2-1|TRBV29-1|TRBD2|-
CSAEGSSGRENEQFF
TGCAGCGCCGAGGGTTCTAGCGGGAGGGAAAATGAGCAGTTCTTC
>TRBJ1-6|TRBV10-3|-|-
CAISESGEGRALHF
TGTGCCATCAGTGAGTCCGGTGAGGGAAGGGCCCTCCACTTT
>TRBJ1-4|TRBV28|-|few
CASSLGQLRNEKLFF
TGTGCCAGCAGTTTGGGGCAGTTAAGGAATGAAAAGCTGTTTTTT
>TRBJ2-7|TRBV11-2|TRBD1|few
CASSFRTGTYEQYF
TGTGCCAGCAGCTTTCGGACAGGGACCTACGAGCAGTACTTC
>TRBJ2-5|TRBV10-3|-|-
CAISHLKTGQPETQYF
TGTGCCATCAGTCACCTTAAAACCGGACAGCCAGAGACCCAGTACTTC
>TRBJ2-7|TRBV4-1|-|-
CASSQEDRGLPYEQYF
TGCGCCAGCAGCCAAGAAGACCGAGGACTCCCCTACGAGCAGTACTTC
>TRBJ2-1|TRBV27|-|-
CASTLEIGTLGNEQFF
TGTGCCAGCACTCTGGAGATAGGGACGTTGGGCAATGAGCAGTTCTTC
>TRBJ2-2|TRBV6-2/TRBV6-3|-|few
CASSYEGVHLPGELFF
TGTGCCAGCAGTTACGAGGGGGTCCACCTCCCCGGGGAGCTGTTTTTT
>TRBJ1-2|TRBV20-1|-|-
CSAGDGGIVHGYTF
TGCAGTGCCGGGGATGGGGGGATAGTCCATGGCTACACCTTC